This TCR beta chain is from a study of OX40 agonist ivuxolimab in advanced cancers. Systemic immunosuppression or autoimmune disease history was grounds to exclude patients. Trimming pared 7 bases from V and 0 bases from J, leaving 11 bases between. The CDR3 contains 15 residues. Per the germline V gene, CDR1 is SGHRS and CDR2 is YFSETQ. Produced via immunoSEQ multiplex PCR; TCRdb's table is partial and in-frame only. This table holds more than 75,000 clones, around 84% found once. The sequence was obtained from an adult with an advanced solid tumor such as melanoma, head and neck, liver or kidney cancer. V gene TRBV5-1 combines with J gene TRBJ2-6, with D tentatively TRBD1 (6 bases). The input for sequencing was CD4+ or CD8+ T cells sorted from blood, taken in a trial of the OX40 agonist ivuxolimab. CDR3 in DNA: TGCGCCAGCGTCGGACAGATCTCTGGGGCCAACGTCCTGACTTTC. It codes for CASVGQISGANVLTF.